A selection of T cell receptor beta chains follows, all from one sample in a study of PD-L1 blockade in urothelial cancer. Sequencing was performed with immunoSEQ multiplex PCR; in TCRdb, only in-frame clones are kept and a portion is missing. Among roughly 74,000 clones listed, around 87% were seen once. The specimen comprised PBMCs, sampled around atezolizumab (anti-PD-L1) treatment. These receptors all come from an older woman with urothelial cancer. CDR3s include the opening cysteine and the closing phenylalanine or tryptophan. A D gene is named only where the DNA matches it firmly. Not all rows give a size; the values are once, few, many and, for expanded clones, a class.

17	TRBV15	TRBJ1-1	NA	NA	CATSREVQWGRDTEAFF	TGTGCCACCAGCAGAGAGGTTCAGTGGGGGAGGGACACTGAAGCTTTCTTT
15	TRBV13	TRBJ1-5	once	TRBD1	CASRIMGQLNQPQHF	TGTGCCAGCAGAATTATGGGACAGCTGAATCAGCCCCAGCATTTT
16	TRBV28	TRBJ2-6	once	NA	CASSFLFGAGANVLTF	TGTGCCAGCAGTTTCCTTTTTGGAGCTGGGGCCAACGTCCTGACTTTC
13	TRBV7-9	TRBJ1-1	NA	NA	CASSRGGNTEAFF	TGTGCCAGCAGCAGGGGGGGGAACACTGAAGCTTTCTTT
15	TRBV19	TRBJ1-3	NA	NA	CATAGQVGPGNTIYF	TGTGCCACGGCAGGCCAAGTTGGCCCTGGAAACACCATATATTTT
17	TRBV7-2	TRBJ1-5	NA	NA	CASSLFDSKYSNQPQHF	TGTGCCAGCAGCTTATTCGACAGTAAATATAGCAATCAGCCCCAGCATTTT
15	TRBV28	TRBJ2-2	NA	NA	CASTRLRGNTGELFF	TGTGCCAGCACCCGGCTAAGAGGGAACACCGGGGAGCTGTTTTTT
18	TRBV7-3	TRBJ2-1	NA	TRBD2	CASSLLASGSAGYNEQFF	TGTGCCAGCAGCTTATTGGCTAGCGGGAGCGCCGGTTACAATGAGCAGTTCTTC
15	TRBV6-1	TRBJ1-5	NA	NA	CASSELFTGDQPQHF	TGTGCCAGCAGTGAATTATTTACGGGGGATCAGCCCCAGCATTTT
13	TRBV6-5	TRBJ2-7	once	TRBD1	CAAGTGRIYEQYF	TGTGCCGCAGGGACAGGTCGAATTTACGAGCAGTACTTC
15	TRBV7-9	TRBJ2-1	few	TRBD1	CASNPGTGEYNEQFF	TGTGCCAGCAACCCCGGGACAGGGGAATACAATGAGCAGTTCTTC
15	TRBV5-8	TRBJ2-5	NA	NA	CASSLTAAVWETQYF	TGTGCCAGCAGCTTGACGGCGGCCGTATGGGAGACCCAGTACTTC
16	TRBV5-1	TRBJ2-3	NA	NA	CASSAEINPSTDTQYF	TGCGCCAGCAGCGCGGAGATCAATCCTAGCACAGATACGCAGTATTTT
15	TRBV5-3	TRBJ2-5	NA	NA	CARSLQGVVQETQYF	TGTGCCAGAAGCCTACAGGGAGTGGTCCAAGAGACCCAGTACTTC
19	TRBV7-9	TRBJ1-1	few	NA	CASSLPRVQVTKGHTEAFF	TGTGCCAGCAGCTTACCGAGGGTTCAGGTAACAAAAGGACACACTGAAGCTTTCTTT
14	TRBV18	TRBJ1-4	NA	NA	CASSTAGAVEKLFF	TGTGCCAGCTCAACGGCAGGGGCGGTTGAAAAACTGTTTTTT
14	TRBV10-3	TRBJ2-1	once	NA	CAISQLGSYNEQFF	TGTGCCATCAGTCAACTAGGCTCCTACAATGAGCAGTTCTTC
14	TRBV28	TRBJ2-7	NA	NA	CASSLFQGPGEQYF	TGTGCCAGCAGTTTATTCCAGGGTCCCGGCGAGCAGTACTTC
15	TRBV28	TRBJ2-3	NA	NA	CAINPGGESTDTQYF	TGTGCCATCAACCCGGGCGGGGAGAGCACAGATACGCAGTATTTT
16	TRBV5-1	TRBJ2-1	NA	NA	CASSLVVTSIYNEQFF	TGCGCCAGCAGCTTGGTCGTGACATCAATCTACAATGAGCAGTTCTTC
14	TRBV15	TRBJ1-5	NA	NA	CATSTPGSNQPQHF	TGTGCCACCAGCACTCCAGGGTCCAATCAGCCCCAGCATTTT
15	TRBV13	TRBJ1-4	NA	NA	CASSLGRREGEKLFF	TGTGCCAGCAGCTTAGGCCGGCGGGAGGGAGAAAAACTGTTTTTT